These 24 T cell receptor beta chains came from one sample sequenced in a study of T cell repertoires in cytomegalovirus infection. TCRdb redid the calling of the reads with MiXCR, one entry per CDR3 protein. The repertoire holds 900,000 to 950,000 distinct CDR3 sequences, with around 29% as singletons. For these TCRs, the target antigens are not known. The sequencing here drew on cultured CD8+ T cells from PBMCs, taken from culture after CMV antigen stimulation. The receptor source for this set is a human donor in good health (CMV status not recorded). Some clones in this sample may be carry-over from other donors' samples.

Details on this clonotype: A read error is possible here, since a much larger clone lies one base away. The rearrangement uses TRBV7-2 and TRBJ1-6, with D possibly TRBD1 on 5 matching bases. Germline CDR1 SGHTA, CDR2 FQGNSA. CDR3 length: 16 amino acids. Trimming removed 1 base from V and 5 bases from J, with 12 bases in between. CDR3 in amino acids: CASSLEGDANNSPLHF. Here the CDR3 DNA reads TGTGCCAGCAGCTTAGAAGGGGATGCGAATAATTCACCCCTCCACTTT.

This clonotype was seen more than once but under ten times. The CDR3 region has the DNA TGTGCCAGCAGGGAGGGACAAGACTACAATGAGCAGTTCTTC. Protein sequence: CASREGQDYNEQFF. The chain uses TRBV6-1 and TRBJ2-1; perhaps D is TRBD1 or TRBD2 (6 bases each). The CDR3 extends over 14 amino acids. The germline V gene has CDR1 MNHNS and CDR2 SASEGT. V gave up 6 bases and J gave up 3 bases, with 12 bases separating them.

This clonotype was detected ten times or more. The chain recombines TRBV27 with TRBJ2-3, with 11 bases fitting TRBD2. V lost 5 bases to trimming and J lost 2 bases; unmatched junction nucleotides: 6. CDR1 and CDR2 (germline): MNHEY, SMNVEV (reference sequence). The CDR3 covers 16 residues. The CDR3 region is CASSHLAGGSTDTQYF. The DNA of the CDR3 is TGTGCCAGCAGTCACCTAGCGGGGGGCTCCACAGATACGCAGTATTTT.

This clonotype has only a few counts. CDR3 nucleotide sequence: TGTGCCAGCAGCTTATTGGCCTACAGGGACAAAAGGGCTGAAGCTTTCTTT. Translating it yields CASSLLAYRDKRAEAFF. The genes are TRBV7-6 and TRBJ1-1, with D maybe TRBD1 (6 bases). The CDR3 is made up of 17 amino acids. With 2 bases removed from V and 6 bases from J, the gap between germline ends came to 22 bases. Germline CDR1 SGHVS, CDR2 FNYEAQ. Based on the CDR3 plus reference TRBV7-6 and TRBJ1-1, the full variable domain is GAGVSQSPRYKVTKRGQDVALRCDPISGHVSLYWYRQALGQGPEFLTYFNYEAQQDKSGLPNDRFSAERPEGSISTLTIQRTEQRDSAMYRCASSLLAYRDKRAEAFFGQGTRLTVV.

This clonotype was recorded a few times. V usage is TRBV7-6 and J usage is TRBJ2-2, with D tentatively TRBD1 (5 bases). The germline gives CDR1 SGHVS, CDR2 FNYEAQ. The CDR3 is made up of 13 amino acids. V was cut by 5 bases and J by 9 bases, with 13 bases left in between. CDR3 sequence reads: CASSAHQGRELFF. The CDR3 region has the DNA TGTGCCAGCAGCGCCCACCAGGGCCGGGAGCTGTTTTTT.

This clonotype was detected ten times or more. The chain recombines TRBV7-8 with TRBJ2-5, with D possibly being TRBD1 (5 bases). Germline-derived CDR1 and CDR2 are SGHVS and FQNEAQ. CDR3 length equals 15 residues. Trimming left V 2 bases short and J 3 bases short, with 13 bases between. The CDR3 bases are TGTGCCAGCAGCTTATGGCCGGGCAGGGAAGAGACCCAGTACTTC. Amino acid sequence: CASSLWPGREETQYF.

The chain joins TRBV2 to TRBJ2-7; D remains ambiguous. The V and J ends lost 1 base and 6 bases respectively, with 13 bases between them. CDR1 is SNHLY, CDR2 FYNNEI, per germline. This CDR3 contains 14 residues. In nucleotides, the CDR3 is TGTGCCAGCAGTGAAGGGGCTTTGGTTGGCGAGCAGTACTTC. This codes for CASSEGALVGEQYF.

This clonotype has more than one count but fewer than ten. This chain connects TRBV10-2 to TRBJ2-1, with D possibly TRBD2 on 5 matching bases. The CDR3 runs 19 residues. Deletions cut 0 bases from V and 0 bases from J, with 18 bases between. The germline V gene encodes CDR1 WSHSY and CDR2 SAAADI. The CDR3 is CASSESVALGRGSYNEQFF. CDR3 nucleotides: TGCGCCAGCAGTGAGTCTGTAGCACTAGGCCGGGGCTCCTACAATGAGCAGTTCTTC.

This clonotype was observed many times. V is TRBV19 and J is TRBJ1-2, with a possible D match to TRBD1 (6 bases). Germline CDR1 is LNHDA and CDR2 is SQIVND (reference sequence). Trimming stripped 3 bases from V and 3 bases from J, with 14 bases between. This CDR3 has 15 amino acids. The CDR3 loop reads CASSIGGQRDYGYTF. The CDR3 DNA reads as TGTGCCAGTAGTATTGGTGGACAGAGGGACTATGGCTACACCTTC.

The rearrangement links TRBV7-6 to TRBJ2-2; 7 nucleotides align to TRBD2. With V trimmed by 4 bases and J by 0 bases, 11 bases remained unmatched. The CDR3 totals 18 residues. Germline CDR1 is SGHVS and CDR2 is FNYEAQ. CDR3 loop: CASSYYGGTDPNTGELFF. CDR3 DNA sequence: TGTGCCAGCAGCTACTACGGGGGGACGGACCCGAACACCGGGGAGCTGTTTTTT. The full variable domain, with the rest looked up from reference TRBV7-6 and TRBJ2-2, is GAGVSQSPRYKVTKRGQDVALRCDPISGHVSLYWYRQALGQGPEFLTYFNYEAQQDKSGLPNDRFSAERPEGSISTLTIQRTEQRDSAMYRCASSYYGGTDPNTGELFFGEGSRLTVL.

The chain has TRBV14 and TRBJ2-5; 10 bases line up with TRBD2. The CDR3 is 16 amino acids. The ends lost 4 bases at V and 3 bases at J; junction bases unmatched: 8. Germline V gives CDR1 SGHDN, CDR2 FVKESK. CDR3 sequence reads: CASSRSLAGAEETQYF. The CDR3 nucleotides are TGTGCCAGCAGCCGCTCTCTAGCGGGGGCAGAAGAGACCCAGTACTTC.

The DNA for the CDR3 is TGTGCCAGCAGCACCGGGACTAGGGTCACAGATACGCAGTATTTT. Translating gives CASSTGTRVTDTQYF. The gene calls are TRBV13 and TRBJ2-3, with 8 bases that match TRBD2. Germline V gives CDR1 PRHDT, CDR2 FYEKMQ (reference sequence). Unmatched junction bases numbered 6, after V lost 5 bases and J lost 2 bases. This CDR3 comprises 15 residues.

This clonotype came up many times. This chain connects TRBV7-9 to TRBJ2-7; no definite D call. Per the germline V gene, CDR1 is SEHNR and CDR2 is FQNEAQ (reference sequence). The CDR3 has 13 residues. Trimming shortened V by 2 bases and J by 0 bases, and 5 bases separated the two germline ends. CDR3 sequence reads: CASSLPSSYEQYF. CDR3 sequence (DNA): TGTGCCAGCAGCTTACCAAGCTCCTACGAGCAGTACTTC.

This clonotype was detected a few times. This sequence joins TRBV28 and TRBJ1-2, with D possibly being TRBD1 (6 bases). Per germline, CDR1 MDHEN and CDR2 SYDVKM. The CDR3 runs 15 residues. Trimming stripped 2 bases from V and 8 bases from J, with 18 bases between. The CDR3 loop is CASSLIGQRGEGYTF. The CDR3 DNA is TGTGCCAGCAGTTTAATCGGACAGCGTGGGGAGGGCTACACCTTC.

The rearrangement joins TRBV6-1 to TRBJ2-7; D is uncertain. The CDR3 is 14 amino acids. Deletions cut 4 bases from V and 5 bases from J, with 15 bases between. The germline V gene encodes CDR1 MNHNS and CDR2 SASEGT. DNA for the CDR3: TGTGCCAGCAGTGGGGGTAATGGGAACCACGAGCAGTACTTC. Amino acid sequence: CASSGGNGNHEQYF.

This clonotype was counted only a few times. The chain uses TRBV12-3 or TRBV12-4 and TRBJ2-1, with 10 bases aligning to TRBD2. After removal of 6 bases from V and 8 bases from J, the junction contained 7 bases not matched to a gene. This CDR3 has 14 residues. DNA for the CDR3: TGTGCCAGCAGCCCAGCGGGGGGGCTCTATGAGCAGTTCTTC. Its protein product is CASSPAGGLYEQFF.

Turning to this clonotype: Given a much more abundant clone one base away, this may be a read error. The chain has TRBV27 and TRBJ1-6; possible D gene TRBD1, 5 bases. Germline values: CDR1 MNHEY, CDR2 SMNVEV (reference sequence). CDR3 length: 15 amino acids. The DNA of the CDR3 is TGTGCCTGCAGTTTTTTTCAGGGCCAAAATTCACCCCTCCACTTT. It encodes CACSFFQGQNSPLHF.

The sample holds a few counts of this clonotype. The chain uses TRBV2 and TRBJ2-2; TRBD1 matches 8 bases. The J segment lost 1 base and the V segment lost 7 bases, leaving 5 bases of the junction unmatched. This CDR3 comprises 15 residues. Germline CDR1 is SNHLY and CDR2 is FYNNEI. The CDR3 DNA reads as TGTGCCAGCACCGAAGACAGGGGGAACACCGGGGAGCTGTTTTTT. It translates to CASTEDRGNTGELFF. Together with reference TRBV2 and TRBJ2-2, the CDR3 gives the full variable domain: EPEVTQTPSHQVTQMGQEVILRCVPISNHLYFYWYRQILGQKVEFLVSFYNNEISEKSEIFDDQFSVERPDGSNFTLKIRSTKLEDSAMYFCASTEDRGNTGELFFGEGSRLTVL.

CDR3 in amino acids: CASRDRGGYTF. The CDR3 DNA follows: TGTGCCAGCCGGGACAGGGGGGGCTACACCTTC. The chain is built from TRBV2 and TRBJ1-2, with 11 positions matching TRBD1. The CDR3 covers 11 residues. CDR1 and CDR2 (germline): SNHLY, FYNNEI. J gave up 8 bases and V 8 bases, and 1 base lay outside the gene matches. The whole variable domain, filled in from reference TRBV2 and TRBJ1-2, reads EPEVTQTPSHQVTQMGQEVILRCVPISNHLYFYWYRQILGQKVEFLVSFYNNEISEKSEIFDDQFSVERPDGSNFTLKIRSTKLEDSAMYFCASRDRGGYTFGSGTRLTVV.

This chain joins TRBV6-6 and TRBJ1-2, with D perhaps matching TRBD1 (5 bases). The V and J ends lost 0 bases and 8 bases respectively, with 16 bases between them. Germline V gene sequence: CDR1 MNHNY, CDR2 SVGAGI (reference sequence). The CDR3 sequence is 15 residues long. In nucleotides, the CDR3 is TGTGCCAGCAGTTACTCCGCAGGGAATATCTGGGGCTACACCTTC. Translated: CASSYSAGNIWGYTF.

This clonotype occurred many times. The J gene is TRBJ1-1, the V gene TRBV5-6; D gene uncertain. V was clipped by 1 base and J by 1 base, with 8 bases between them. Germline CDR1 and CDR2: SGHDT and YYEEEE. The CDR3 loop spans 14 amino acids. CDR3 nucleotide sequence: TGTGCCAGCAGCTTGCGCAGTGAGAACACTGAAGCTTTCTTT. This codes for CASSLRSENTEAFF.

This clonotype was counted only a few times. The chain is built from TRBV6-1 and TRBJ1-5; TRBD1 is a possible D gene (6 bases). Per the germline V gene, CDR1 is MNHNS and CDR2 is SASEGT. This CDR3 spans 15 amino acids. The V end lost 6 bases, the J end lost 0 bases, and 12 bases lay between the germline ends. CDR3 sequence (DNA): TGTGCCAGCAGCGACACAGGGTTTAGCAATCAGCCCCAGCATTTT. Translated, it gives CASSDTGFSNQPQHF.

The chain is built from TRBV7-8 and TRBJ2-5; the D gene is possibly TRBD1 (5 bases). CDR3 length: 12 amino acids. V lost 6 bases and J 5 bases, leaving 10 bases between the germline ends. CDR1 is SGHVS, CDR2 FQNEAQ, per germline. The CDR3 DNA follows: TGTGCCAGCAGGACAGTGTTGGAGACCCAGTACTTC. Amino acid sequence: CASRTVLETQYF.

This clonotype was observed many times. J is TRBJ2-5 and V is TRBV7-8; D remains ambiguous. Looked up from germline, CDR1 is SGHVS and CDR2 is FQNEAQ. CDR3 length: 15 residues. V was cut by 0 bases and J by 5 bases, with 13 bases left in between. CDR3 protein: CASSLAQLLGETQYF. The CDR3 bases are TGTGCCAGCAGCTTAGCTCAGCTTCTGGGTGAGACCCAGTACTTC. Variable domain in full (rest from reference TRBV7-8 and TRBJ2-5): GAGVSQSPRYKVAKRGQDVALRCDPISGHVSLFWYQQALGQGPEFLTYFQNEAQLDKSGLPSDRFFAERPEGSVSTLKIQRTQQEDSAVYLCASSLAQLLGETQYFGPGTRLLVL.